Here is one TCR beta chain with its context. Its specificity is unknown. A multiplex PCR was run with 60 Vbeta primers and 13 Jbeta primers. Sequencing was performed with immunoSEQ multiplex PCR; in TCRdb, only in-frame clones are kept and a portion is missing. The sample yields roughly 89,000 clones, less than 80% seen once. This entry is derived from a study of cytomegalovirus exposure and HLA in healthy donors. Points from the study as a whole: Per a later analysis, about 15,000 TCR beta sequences showed association with HLA alleles at 0.05 false discovery rate.

The sequence was collected from a woman between 50 and 59 years old in good health and CMV-seropositive. Sequenced input: PBMCs.

CDR3 sequence: CASRRTGEETQYF. The CDR3, as DNA: TGTGCCAGCAGGAGGACAGGCGAGGAGACCCAGTACTTC. The chain links TRBV11-2 to TRBJ2-5; TRBD1 agrees at 7 bases. Germline CDR1 and CDR2: SGHAT and FQNNGV. The CDR3 contains 13 residues. J was trimmed by 5 bases and V by 6 bases; bases with no gene match: 6.